The clone carrying this T cell receptor beta chain was found a few times. Its antigen is not identified. The data stem from a study of beta chain features in type 1 diabetes. The single heparinised draw taken from each donor contained 90 to 150 mL of blood on average. Study-wide points: Insertions at VDJ junctions were less frequent in type 1 diabetes patients. These patients also deleted more nucleotides at the same junctions. Among patients with Type 1 diabetes, TCRB CDR3s were moderately but significantly shorter in every one of the four CD4+ subsets.

Investigators reverse transcribed all isolated RNA, so they sequenced expressed TCRB transcripts. Profiled with immunoSEQ multiplex PCR; TCRdb holds only in-frame clones, not every one. The sample has 600,000 to 700,000 clones, under 15% seen once. The V end lost 3 bases, the J end lost 4 bases, and 9 bases lay between the germline ends. The CDR3 runs 14 residues. Germline CDR1 and CDR2: LNHDA and SQIVND (reference sequence). V is TRBV19 and J is TRBJ1-4; TRBD1 is a possible D gene (5 bases). The sequencing sample was made of naive CD4+ T cells from blood. The receptor was derived from a man younger than 30 with type 1 diabetes. The CDR3 protein is CASSIGTGNEKLFF. CDR3 nucleotide sequence: TGTGCCAGTAGTATCGGGACGGGTAATGAAAAACTGTTTTTT.